This T cell receptor beta chain emerged from a study of blood T cell repertoires in COVID-19. About the research overall: COVID-19 samples from acute and convalescent phases originated in the United States, Italy and Spain.

Profiled with immunoSEQ multiplex PCR; TCRdb holds only in-frame clones, not every one. Of about 200,000 clones listed, about 80% are singletons. V shed 8 bases and J shed 9 bases, with 14 bases lying between them. Germline lookup yields CDR1 MNHNY and CDR2 SVGAGI (reference sequence). The CDR3 is 11 amino acids. This chain connects TRBV6-6 to TRBJ2-7, with a weak D call TRBD1 (6 bases). This receptor was taken from a middle-aged man who had recovered from COVID-19. Sequencing was performed on PBMCs or T cells enriched from blood (not recorded which). The CDR3 nucleotides read TGTGCCAGCCACGGCCCACAGGGGCAGTACTTC. This codes for CASHGPQGQYF.